This is a list of T cell receptor beta chains from one sample in a study of neurological immune-mediated disorders. TCRdb ran MiXCR on the 5' RACE reads and lists one entry per CDR3 protein. The profile shows tens of thousands of distinct CDR3 sequences, roughly 13% of them singletons. Material: PBMCs. Receptors were obtained from a female donor with HTLV-1-associated myelopathy (HAM/TSP). CDR3s include the opening cysteine and the closing phenylalanine or tryptophan. The D gene is left open where the match is weak. Clone size is shown for a subset of rows, as once, few, many or a class of expanded clone.

TRBD2 | TRBJ2-7 | many | 12 | TRBV5-1 | TGCGCCAGCAGCCAAGCGGGGACCGAGCAGTACTTC | CASSQAGTEQYF
TRBD2 | TRBJ2-2 | few | 15 | TRBV5-4 | TGTGCCAGCAAACGGCTAGCGGGGAGTACCGGGGAGCTGTTTTTT | CASKRLAGSTGELFF
NA | TRBJ1-1 | NA | 15 | TRBV5-1 | TGCGCCAGCAGCTTGTGGCAGGGGTCGGGCACTGAAGCTTTCTTT | CASSLWQGSGTEAFF
TRBD2 | TRBJ2-4 | many | 16 | TRBV3-1 | TGTGCCAGCAGGCCCCGTAGCGGGGGGGCCGAAAACATTCAGTACTTC | CASRPRSGGAENIQYF
TRBD2 | TRBJ2-1 | many | 13 | TRBV3-1 | TGTGCCAGCAGCCAAGACAGGGAGGGTGAGCAGTTCTTC | CASSQDREGEQFF
TRBD1 | TRBJ2-3 | many | 18 | TRBV24-1 | TGTGCCACCAGTGCGCGGCCAGGGGGCATTCCTAGCACAGATACGCAGTATTTT | CATSARPGGIPSTDTQYF
NA | TRBJ2-1 | many | 14 | TRBV5-1 | TGCGCCAGCAGCTTGATCCCAAACTACAATGAGCAGTTCTTC | CASSLIPNYNEQFF
NA | TRBJ2-1 | NA | 16 | TRBV7-9 | TGTGCCAGCAGCCCACAATTCCGGGGCGCTTTGGATGAGCAGTTCTTC | CASSPQFRGALDEQFF
NA | TRBJ1-1 | many | 12 | TRBV10-3 | TGTGCCATCAGGCCTACAGGGCAAGAAGCTTTCTTT | CAIRPTGQEAFF
NA | TRBJ2-3 | many | 14 | TRBV20-1 | TGCAGTGCTAGACGGTCAACTGGCACAGATACGCAGTATTTT | CSARRSTGTDTQYF
NA | TRBJ1-3 | many | 15 | TRBV7-2 | TGTGCCAGCAGAAATGCAGGGTTGCGGAGAAACACCATATATTTT | CASRNAGLRRNTIYF
TRBD1 | TRBJ2-3 | many | 16 | TRBV6-6 | TGTGCCAGCAGTTACTATCGGACAGGGAACACAGATACGCAGTATTTT | CASSYYRTGNTDTQYF
TRBD1 | TRBJ1-4 | many | 15 | TRBV6-1 | TGTGCCAGCAGGAGCTCGACAGGGGCTAATGAAAAACTGTTTTTT | CASRSSTGANEKLFF
NA | TRBJ1-4 | NA | 13 | TRBV6-5 | TGTGCCAGCAGCCCCTGGGGATATGAAAAACTGTTTTTT | CASSPWGYEKLFF
NA | TRBJ2-7 | many | 13 | TRBV25-1 | TGTGCCAGCCGGGGGGACACTAACTACGAGCAGTACTTC | CASRGDTNYEQYF
NA | TRBJ1-5 | NA | 13 | TRBV30 | TGTGCCTGGAGGGCGGGGGGCGGACAGCCCCAGCATTTT | CAWRAGGGQPQHF
TRBD2 | TRBJ2-3 | NA | 16 | TRBV7-2 | TGTGCCAGCAGCTTAGCCGCCGGGGGGAGGGGAGATACGCAGTATTTT | CASSLAAGGRGDTQYF
NA | TRBJ2-5 | many | 15 | TRBV4-1 | TGCGCCAGCAGCCTATTCGGGGATAACCAAGAGACCCAGTACTTC | CASSLFGDNQETQYF
TRBD1 | TRBJ1-1 | many | 14 | TRBV4-2 | TGTGCCAGCAGCCGGGAGACAGGGGGCACTGAAGCTTTCTTT | CASSRETGGTEAFF
TRBD2 | TRBJ2-7 | many | 14 | TRBV9 | TGTGCCAGCAGCCTCACTAGCGGGGGCTACGAGCAGTACTTC | CASSLTSGGYEQYF
NA | TRBJ2-2 | many | 13 | TRBV12-3/TRBV12-4 | TGTGCCAGCAGTCCTTCAGGGGCCGGGGAGCTGTTTTTT | CASSPSGAGELFF
TRBD1 | TRBJ2-7 | many | 16 | TRBV20-1 | TGCAGTGTTGGGGAACAGGGGGCGCCTTGGGGTTACGAGCAGTACTTC | CSVGEQGAPWGYEQYF
NA | TRBJ2-7 | many | 15 | TRBV25-1 | TGTGCCAGCAGTAAGAAATACGGTGGGGCCGACGAGCAGTACTTC | CASSKKYGGADEQYF
TRBD1 | TRBJ1-1 | many | 14 | TRBV28 | TGTGCCAGCAGTTTGGAGGGGTACAGGGGGGAAGCTTTCTTT | CASSLEGYRGEAFF
TRBD1 | TRBJ2-3 | many | 16 | TRBV27 | TGTGCCAGCAGACACACAGGGGGGAGATCCACAGATACGCAGTATTTT | CASRHTGGRSTDTQYF
TRBD1 | TRBJ2-1 | many | 16 | TRBV4-1 | TGCGCCAGCAGCCGGGGGTGGGACAGGATCTACAATGAGCAGTTCTTC | CASSRGWDRIYNEQFF
NA | TRBJ1-1 | many | 16 | TRBV7-2 | TGTGCCAGCAGCTTAGACGCAGGCCGGACGAACACTGAAGCTTTCTTT | CASSLDAGRTNTEAFF
NA | TRBJ1-2 | many | 11 | TRBV20-1 | TGCAGTGCTAGAGAAAATCTAGGCTACACCTTC | CSARENLGYTF
NA | TRBJ1-4 | once | 15 | TRBV18 | TGTGCCAGCTCACCACCGGGGGAAACTAATGAAAAACTGTTTTTT | CASSPPGETNEKLFF
NA | TRBJ1-1 | many | 14 | TRBV5-1 | TGCGCCAGCAGCGGGGGTACATTTGCGGCTGAAGCTTTCTTT | CASSGGTFAAEAFF
NA | TRBJ2-2 | many | 14 | TRBV6-6 | TGTGCCAGCAGTTTCTCAGTGAACACCGGGGAGCTGTTTTTT | CASSFSVNTGELFF
NA | TRBJ2-3 | many | 15 | TRBV5-1 | TGCGCCAGCAGCTTGGCCTGGGCTCTCACAGATACGCAGTATTTT | CASSLAWALTDTQYF
TRBD1 | TRBJ2-1 | NA | 15 | TRBV5-1 | TGCGCCAGCAGCCCCTCCGGGACAGCCTACAATGAGCAGTTCTTC | CASSPSGTAYNEQFF
NA | TRBJ2-2 | few | 12 | TRBV15 | TGTGCCACCAGCAGGGGCACCGGGGAGCTGTTTTTT | CATSRGTGELFF
NA | TRBJ1-1 | few | 19 | TRBV5-1 | TGCGCCAGCAGCTTGGGGGGGGCGGGCTTTTTACTTATGAACACTGAAGCTTTCTTT | CASSLGGAGFLLMNTEAFF
NA | TRBJ2-5 | few | 15 | TRBV5-1 | TGCGCCAGCATCCCCGGGGCGGACGGATTCGAGACCCAGTACTTC | CASIPGADGFETQYF
NA | TRBJ1-3 | many | 15 | TRBV14 | TGTGCCAGCAGCCACAGGCAGGACCCTGGAAACACCATATATTTT | CASSHRQDPGNTIYF
NA | TRBJ2-1 | many | 14 | TRBV7-2 | TGTGCCAGCAGCTTAGGCGGGGGCGGGTCGGTGCAGTTCTTC | CASSLGGGGSVQFF
NA | TRBJ1-5 | many | 14 | TRBV12-3/TRBV12-4 | TGTGCCAGCAGTAAAACGGGTGTCGATCAGCCCCAGCATTTT | CASSKTGVDQPQHF
TRBD1 | TRBJ1-5 | NA | 13 | TRBV7-9 | TGTGCCAGCAGCGCACAGGGGGACCAGCCCCAGCATTTT | CASSAQGDQPQHF
NA | TRBJ2-3 | many | 13 | TRBV15 | TGTGCCACCAGCAGCGGATGGGCGGATACGCAGTATTTT | CATSSGWADTQYF
TRBD1 | TRBJ1-6 | many | 14 | TRBV4-1 | TGCGCCAGCAGCGAGGGACAGGGGTATTCACCCCTCCACTTT | CASSEGQGYSPLHF
NA | TRBJ1-5 | many | 13 | TRBV6-5 | TGTGCCAGCAGTTTGGGGTGGGATCAGCCCCAGCATTTT | CASSLGWDQPQHF
TRBD1 | TRBJ1-1 | many | 17 | TRBV5-1 | TGCGCCAGCCAATTGCTGGGACAGGGGGCCCAGGGCACTGAAGCTTTCTTT | CASQLLGQGAQGTEAFF
TRBD1 | TRBJ1-2 | many | 13 | TRBV12-3/TRBV12-4 | TGTGCCAGCAGAGCACAGGGGGCGTATGGCTACACCTTC | CASRAQGAYGYTF
TRBD2 | TRBJ2-7 | few | 16 | TRBV12-3/TRBV12-4 | TGTGCCAGCAGTTTAGTGGTTAGCGGGGACTCCTACGAGCAGTACTTC | CASSLVVSGDSYEQYF
NA | TRBJ2-1 | many | 12 | TRBV5-1 | TGCGCCAGCAGCTTGACGGACGATGAGCAGTTCTTC | CASSLTDDEQFF
NA | TRBJ1-5 | few | 14 | TRBV11-2 | TGTGCCAGCAGCGTTGACAGCGGCAATCAGCCCCAGCATTTT | CASSVDSGNQPQHF
NA | TRBJ2-2 | once | 11 | TRBV20-1 | TGCAGTGCGCCTCTAGAAGGGGGATTGTTTTTT | CSAPLEGGLFF
NA | TRBJ2-7 | many | 14 | TRBV20-1 | TGCAGTGCTAGAGATAATAAAGGGATTTACGAGCAGTACTTC | CSARDNKGIYEQYF
NA | TRBJ2-7 | many | 14 | TRBV29-1 | TGCAGCGTTGAAGATGGGATAATCCCTCACGAGCAGTACTTC | CSVEDGIIPHEQYF
NA | TRBJ2-1 | many | 15 | TRBV12-3/TRBV12-4 | TGTGCCAGCAGTTTGGAGAGGGGAGGGGGGAATGAGCAGTTCTTC | CASSLERGGGNEQFF
NA | TRBJ2-2 | many | 16 | TRBV5-1 | TGCGCCAGCCAAGCTTCCCCAGCGGGGAACACCGGGGAGCTGTTTTTT | CASQASPAGNTGELFF